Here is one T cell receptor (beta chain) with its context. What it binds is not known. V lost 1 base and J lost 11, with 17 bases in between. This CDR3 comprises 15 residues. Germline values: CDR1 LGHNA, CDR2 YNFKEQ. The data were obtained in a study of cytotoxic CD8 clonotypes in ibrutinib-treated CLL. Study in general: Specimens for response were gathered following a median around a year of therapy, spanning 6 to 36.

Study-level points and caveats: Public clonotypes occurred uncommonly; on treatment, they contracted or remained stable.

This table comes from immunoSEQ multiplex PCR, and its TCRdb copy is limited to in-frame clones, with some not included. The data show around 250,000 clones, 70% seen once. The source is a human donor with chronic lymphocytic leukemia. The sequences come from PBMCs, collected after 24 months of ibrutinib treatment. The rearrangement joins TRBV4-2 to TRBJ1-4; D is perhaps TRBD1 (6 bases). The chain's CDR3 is CASSQGGQGSWKLFF. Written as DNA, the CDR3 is TGTGCCAGCAGCCAAGGGGGGCAGGGGTCGTGGAAACTGTTTTTT.